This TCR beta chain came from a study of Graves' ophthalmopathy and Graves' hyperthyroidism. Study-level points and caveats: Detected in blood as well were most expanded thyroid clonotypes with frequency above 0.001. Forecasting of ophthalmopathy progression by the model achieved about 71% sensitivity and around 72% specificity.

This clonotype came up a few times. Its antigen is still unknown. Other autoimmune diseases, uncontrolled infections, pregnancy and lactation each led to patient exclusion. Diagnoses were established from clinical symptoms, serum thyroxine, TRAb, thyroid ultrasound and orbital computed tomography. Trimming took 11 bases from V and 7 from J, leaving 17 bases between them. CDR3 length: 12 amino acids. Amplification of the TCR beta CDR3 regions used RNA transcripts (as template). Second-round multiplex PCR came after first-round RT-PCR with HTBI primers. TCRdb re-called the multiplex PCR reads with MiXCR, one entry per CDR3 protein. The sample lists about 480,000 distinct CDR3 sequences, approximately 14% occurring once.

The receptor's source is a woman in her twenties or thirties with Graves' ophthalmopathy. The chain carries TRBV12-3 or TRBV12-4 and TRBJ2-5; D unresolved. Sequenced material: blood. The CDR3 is CAWEDSVGTQYF. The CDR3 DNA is TGTGCCTGGGAAGATTCGGTTGGGACCCAGTACTTC.